This paragraph reports one T cell receptor (beta chain). Sequencing targeted expressed TCRB transcripts, as all isolated RNA had been reverse transcribed. Assay used: immunoSEQ multiplex PCR; TCRdb lists only in-frame clones, some missing. This sample has approximately 90,000 clones, with roughly 30% found just once. The entry originates in a study of beta chain features in type 1 diabetes. Per the germline V gene, CDR1 is MNHNS and CDR2 is SASEGT. Trimming left V 6 bases short and J 5 bases short, with 11 bases between. The CDR3 has 12 residues. This rearrangement joins TRBV6-1 to TRBJ2-7; D unclear. The sequencing input was stem cell memory CD4+ T cells from blood. The sequence derives from a woman in her late teens or twenties in good health. CDR3 bases: TGTGCCAGCAGCCCCAGGCGCAACGAGCAGTACTTC. It yields the protein CASSPRRNEQYF.